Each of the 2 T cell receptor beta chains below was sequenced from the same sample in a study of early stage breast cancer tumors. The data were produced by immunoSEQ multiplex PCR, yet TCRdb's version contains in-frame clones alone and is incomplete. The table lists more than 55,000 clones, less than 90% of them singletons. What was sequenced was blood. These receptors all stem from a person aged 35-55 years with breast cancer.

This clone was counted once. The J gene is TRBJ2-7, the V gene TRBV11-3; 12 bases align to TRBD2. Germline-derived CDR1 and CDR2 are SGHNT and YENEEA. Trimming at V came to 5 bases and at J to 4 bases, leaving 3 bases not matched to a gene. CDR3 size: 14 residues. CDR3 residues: CASSPTSGSYEQYF. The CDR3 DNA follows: TGTGCCAGCAGCCCGACTAGCGGGAGTTACGAGCAGTACTTC.

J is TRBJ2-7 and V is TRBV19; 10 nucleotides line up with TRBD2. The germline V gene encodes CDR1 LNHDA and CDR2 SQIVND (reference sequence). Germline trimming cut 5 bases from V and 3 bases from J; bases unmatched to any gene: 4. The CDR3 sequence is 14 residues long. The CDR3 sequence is CASSSSGSFYEQYF. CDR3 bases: TGTGCCAGTAGTTCTAGCGGGAGCTTCTACGAGCAGTACTTC.